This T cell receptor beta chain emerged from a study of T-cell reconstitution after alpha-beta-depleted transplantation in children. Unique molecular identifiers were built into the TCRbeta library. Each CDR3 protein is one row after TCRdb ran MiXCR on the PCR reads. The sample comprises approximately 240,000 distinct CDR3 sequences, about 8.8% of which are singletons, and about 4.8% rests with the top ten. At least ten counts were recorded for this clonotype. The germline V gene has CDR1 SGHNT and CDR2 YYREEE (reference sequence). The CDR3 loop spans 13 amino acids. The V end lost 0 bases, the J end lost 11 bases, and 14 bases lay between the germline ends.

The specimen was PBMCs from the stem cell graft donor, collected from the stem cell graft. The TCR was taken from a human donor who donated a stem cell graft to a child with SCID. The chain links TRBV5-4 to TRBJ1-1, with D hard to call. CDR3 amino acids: CASSLGPATEAFF. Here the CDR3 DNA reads TGTGCCAGCAGCTTGGGACCCGCGACGGAGGCTTTCTTT. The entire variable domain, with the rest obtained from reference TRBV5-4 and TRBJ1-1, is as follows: ETGVTQSPTHLIKTRGQQVTLRCSSQSGHNTVSWYQQALGQGPQFIFQYYREEENGRGNFPPRFSGLQFPNYSSELNVNALELDDSALYLCASSLGPATEAFFGQGTRLTVV.